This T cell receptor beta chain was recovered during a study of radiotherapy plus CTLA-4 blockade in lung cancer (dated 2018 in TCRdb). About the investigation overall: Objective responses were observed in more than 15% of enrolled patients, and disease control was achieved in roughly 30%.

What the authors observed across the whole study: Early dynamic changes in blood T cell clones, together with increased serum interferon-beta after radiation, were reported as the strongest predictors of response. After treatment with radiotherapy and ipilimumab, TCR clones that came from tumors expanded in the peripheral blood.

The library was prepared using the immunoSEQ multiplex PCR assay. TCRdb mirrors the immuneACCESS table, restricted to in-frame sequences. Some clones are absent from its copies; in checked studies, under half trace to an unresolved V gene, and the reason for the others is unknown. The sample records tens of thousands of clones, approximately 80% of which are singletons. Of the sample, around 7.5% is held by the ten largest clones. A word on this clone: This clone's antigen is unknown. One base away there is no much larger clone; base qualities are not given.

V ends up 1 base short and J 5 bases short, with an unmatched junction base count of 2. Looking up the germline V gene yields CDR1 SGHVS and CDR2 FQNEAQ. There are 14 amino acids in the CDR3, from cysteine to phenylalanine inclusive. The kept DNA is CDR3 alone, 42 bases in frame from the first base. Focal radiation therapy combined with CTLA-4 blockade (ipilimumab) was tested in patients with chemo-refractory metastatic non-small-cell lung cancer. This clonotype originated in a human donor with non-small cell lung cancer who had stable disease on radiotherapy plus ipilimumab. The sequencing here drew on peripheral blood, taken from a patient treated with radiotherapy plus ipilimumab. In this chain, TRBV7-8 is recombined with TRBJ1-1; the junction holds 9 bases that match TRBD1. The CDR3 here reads CASSLDRGHTEAFF. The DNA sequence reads TGTGCCAGCAGCTTAGACAGGGGGCATACTGAAGCTTTCTTT.